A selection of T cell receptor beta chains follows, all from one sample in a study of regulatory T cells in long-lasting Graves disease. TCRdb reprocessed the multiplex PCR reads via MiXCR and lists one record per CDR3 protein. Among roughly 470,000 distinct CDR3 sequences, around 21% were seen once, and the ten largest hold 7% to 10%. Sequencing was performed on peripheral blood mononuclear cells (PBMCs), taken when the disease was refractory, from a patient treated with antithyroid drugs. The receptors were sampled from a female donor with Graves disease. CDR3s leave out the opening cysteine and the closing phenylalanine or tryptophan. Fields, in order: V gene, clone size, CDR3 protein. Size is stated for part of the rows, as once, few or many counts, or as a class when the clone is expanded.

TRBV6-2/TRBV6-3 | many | ASSRSGRIYEQY
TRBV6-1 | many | ASSELDRALPYEQY
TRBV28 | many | ASSFGGRFKNYGYT
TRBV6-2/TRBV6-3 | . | ASRRPTGVGTGELF
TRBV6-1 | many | ATQKQGIYGYT
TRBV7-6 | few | ASSPTEPGQLYEQY
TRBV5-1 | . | ATRDSGNEQY
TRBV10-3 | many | AISGDRGSYEQY
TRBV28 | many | ASSFLEGQPQH
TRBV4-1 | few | ASSQIWGTGDGYT
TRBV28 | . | ANSLVFSNQPQH
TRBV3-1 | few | ASSQVGTGAYEQY
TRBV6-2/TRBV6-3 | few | ASSYSVSGDEQY
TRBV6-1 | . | ASTNHGRETQY
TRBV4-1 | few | ASSQELDGSYEQY
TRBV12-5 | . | ASGPRPRQPNTGELF
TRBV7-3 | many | ASSLDRVTEAF
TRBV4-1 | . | ASSQVGRNYGYT
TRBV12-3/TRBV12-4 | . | ASSPGFQPSGELF
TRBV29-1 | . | SVGRRLAGVFNEQY
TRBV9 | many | ASSVGQGANTEAF
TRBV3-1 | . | ASSHGTDSDTQY